Here is one T cell receptor (beta chain) with its context. The V gene's germline CDR1 is LNHDA and CDR2 SQIVND (reference sequence). The junction had 12 bases not matched to a gene; V was cut back by 6 bases and J by 4 bases. There are 16 residues in the CDR3. This record belongs to a study of technical replicates of blood from a few donors. The data were produced by immunoSEQ multiplex PCR, yet TCRdb's version contains in-frame clones alone and is incomplete. This table has approximately 75,000 clones, about 97% appearing once. V usage is TRBV19 and J usage is TRBJ2-7; 10 nucleotides line up with TRBD2. The sample was T cells isolated from PBMCs. This clonotype was sampled from a human donor in good health. Here the CDR3 DNA reads TGTGCCAGTAGCCTCAATGTACCTAGCGGGAGTTACGAGCAGTACTTC. Translated: CASSLNVPSGSYEQYF.